This TCR beta chain derives from a study of shared clonotypes between healthy human individuals. Investigators spread the genomic DNA of each subset evenly over several immunoSEQ plates. Sequencing used immunoSEQ multiplex PCR; TCRdb keeps in-frame clones, though not all of them. There are millions of clones in the sample; over 85% occur only once, and 0.1% to 0.15% lies in the top ten. Germline V gives CDR1 SGHDN, CDR2 FVKESK. This CDR3 has 17 residues. The V and J ends lost 0 bases and 7 bases respectively, with 19 bases between them. The V gene is TRBV14, the J gene TRBJ2-1; D uncertain. Sequencing was performed on naive CD4+ T cells sorted from blood. Subset: CD45RA+ positively selected. The source of this sequence is a man younger than 35 in good health. The CDR3: CASSQDPSLSPSNEQFF. In DNA, the CDR3 is TGTGCCAGCAGCCAAGATCCCAGTTTATCTCCTTCGAATGAGCAGTTCTTC.